Detailed here is one T cell receptor beta chain. As yet, its antigen is unknown. This may stem from a read error, because a much larger clone lies one nucleotide away. TCR beta CDR3 regions were amplified from RNA transcripts. First-round RT-PCR employed HTBI primers, with a second-round multiplex PCR after it. TCRdb analysed the multiplex PCR reads with MiXCR anew, one entry per CDR3 protein. This table has 500,000 to 800,000 distinct CDR3 sequences, about 40% appearing once. Orbital computed tomography and thyroid ultrasound, along with TRAb, serum thyroxine and clinical symptoms, underpinned diagnosis. A volume of around 10 ml of fresh peripheral blood supplied the PBMCs. This specimen comes from a study of Graves' ophthalmopathy and Graves' hyperthyroidism. Study observations and caveats: The model reached 70% to 71% sensitivity and 72.22% specificity for predicting ophthalmopathy progression. Blood also contained most of the expanded thyroid clonotypes above 0.001 frequency.

The germline V gene encodes CDR1 DFQATT and CDR2 SNEGSKA (reference sequence). This CDR3 comprises 13 residues. The TCR sequence derives from an adult man with Graves' ophthalmopathy. The sample comprised peripheral blood. The chain couples TRBV20-1 to TRBJ2-7; the match to TRBD2 covers 10 bases. The CDR3 here is CSGREREGYEQYF. CDR3 DNA sequence: TGCAGTGGTAGAGAGCGGGAGGGCTACGAGCAGTACTTC.